The 5 T cell receptor beta chains below come from one sample, sequenced in a study of cytomegalovirus exposure and HLA in healthy donors. Vbeta (60) and Jbeta (13) primers were used in the PCR. Libraries were prepared by immunoSEQ multiplex PCR; TCRdb keeps only in-frame clonotypes and omits some of them. The data hold more than 150,000 clones, with roughly 88% observed a single time. The sample comprised PBMCs. The receptors stem from a girl aged 2-10 years in good health and CMV-seropositive.

The genes are TRBV30 and TRBJ2-7; 14 positions agree with TRBD2. J lost 6 bases, V lost 5 bases, and 3 bases had no gene match. Germline CDR1 is GTSNPN and CDR2 is SVGIG (reference sequence). The CDR3 loop spans 13 amino acids. The CDR3 spells CAWGTSGRGEQYF. CDR3 sequence (DNA): TGTGCCTGGGGGACTAGCGGGAGAGGCGAGCAGTACTTC. The whole variable domain, remainder taken from reference TRBV30 and TRBJ2-7, is SQTIHQWPATLVQPVGSPLSLECTVEGTSNPNLYWYRQAAGRGLQLLFYSVGIGQISSEVPQNLSASRPQDRQFILSSKKLLLSDSGFYLCAWGTSGRGEQYFGPGTRLTVT.

The chain employs TRBV5-6 and TRBJ1-5; D not certain. Germline V CDR1 and CDR2: SGHDT, YYEEEE. The CDR3 covers 14 residues. Between the trimmed V and J ends, which lost 2 bases and 2 bases, there was a span of 8 bases. Written as DNA, the CDR3 is TGTGCCAGCAGCTTTGCCATAGGCAATCAGCCCCAGCATTTT. Translating gives CASSFAIGNQPQHF.

The genes are TRBV19 and TRBJ1-6; TRBD1 matches at 7 bases. J gave up 10 bases and V 0 bases, and 6 bases lay outside the gene matches. CDR3 length equals 15 residues. Germline CDR1 LNHDA, CDR2 SQIVND (reference sequence). The CDR3 DNA reads as TGTGCCAGTAGTATAGAGGGACAGTTTAACTCACCCCTCCACTTT. Translating it yields CASSIEGQFNSPLHF.

The genes are TRBV10-2 and TRBJ1-2; D is possibly TRBD1 (6 bases). The CDR3 runs 13 residues. V was trimmed by 2 bases and J by 8 bases, leaving 12 bases between them. CDR1 and CDR2 from the germline V gene are WSHSY and SAAADI. CDR3 sequence reads: CASSEGQSWGYTF. CDR3 in DNA: TGCGCCAGCAGTGAGGGACAGAGCTGGGGCTACACCTTC.

A word on this clone: Other DNA sequences within the sample encode an identical CDR3. This rearrangement joins TRBV5-1 to TRBJ2-7; perhaps TRBD2 as D (5 bases). The CDR3 totals 14 residues. Deletions cut 0 bases from V and 2 bases from J, with 9 bases between. CDR1 is SGHRS and CDR2 is YFSETQ in the germline V gene. CDR3 sequence (DNA): TGCGCCAGCAGCTTGGCGGGGTCGACCTACGAGCAGTACTTC. Translating it yields CASSLAGSTYEQYF.